This TCR beta chain comes out of a study of shared clonotypes between healthy human individuals. In the study overall: The donor group consisted of two women and three men, aged 18 to 49.

Germline loops: CDR1 MNHNS, CDR2 SASEGT. The CDR3 covers 12 residues. With 5 bases removed from V and 9 bases from J, the gap between germline ends came to 11 bases. TCRdb's table, derived via immunoSEQ multiplex PCR, lists solely in-frame clones and lacks some. The sample records a few million clones, about 92% being singletons. The chain employs TRBV6-1 and TRBJ1-5; no firm D call. This TCR came from a man aged 18 to 35 in good health. Sequencing was performed on naive CD4+ T cells sorted from blood. Subset: CD45RA+ positively selected. The CDR3 DNA reads TGTGCCAGCAGTCAAACGAGCGGGCCCCAGCATTTT. Translation: CASSQTSGPQHF.